This TCR beta chain was documented in a study of T cell changes during pregnancy in multiple sclerosis. TCRdb's copy holds only in-frame clones and misses some; the assay was immunoSEQ multiplex PCR. Found here are tens of thousands of clones, 75% to 95% of them singletons; the top ten hold 0.43%. J gave up 7 bases and V 2 bases, and 4 bases lay outside the gene matches. Germline V lookup: CDR1 MGHRA, CDR2 YSYEKL. CDR3 length: 15 amino acids. V usage is TRBV4-1 and J usage is TRBJ2-1; 11 nucleotides line up with TRBD2. The source material was CD4+ T cells from peripheral blood mononuclear cells, sampled in the third trimester of pregnancy. The receptor comes from a female donor with multiple sclerosis, enrolled in a pregnancy study. The CDR3 DNA reads TGCGCCAGCAGCCAACCTAGACTAGCGGGGAATGAGCAGTTCTTC. Translating gives CASSQPRLAGNEQFF.